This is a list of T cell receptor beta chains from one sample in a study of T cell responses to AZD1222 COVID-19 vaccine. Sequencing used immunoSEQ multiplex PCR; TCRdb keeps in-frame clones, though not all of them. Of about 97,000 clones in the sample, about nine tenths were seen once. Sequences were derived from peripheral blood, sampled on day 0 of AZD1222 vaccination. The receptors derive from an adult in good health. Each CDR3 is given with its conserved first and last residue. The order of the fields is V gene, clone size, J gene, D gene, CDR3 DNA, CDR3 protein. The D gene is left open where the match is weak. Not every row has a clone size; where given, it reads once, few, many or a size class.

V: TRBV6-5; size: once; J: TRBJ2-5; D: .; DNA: TGTGCCAGCAGTTACTCGGGGGGCGGAGAGACCCAGTACTTC; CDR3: CASSYSGGGETQYF
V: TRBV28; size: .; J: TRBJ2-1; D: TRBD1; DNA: TGTGCCAGCAGTTTGACAGGGGGGTTGGGTGAGCAGTTCTTC; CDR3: CASSLTGGLGEQFF
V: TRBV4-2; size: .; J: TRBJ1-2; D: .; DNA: TGTGCCAGCAGCCAAGAGAGGGGCGACAGTAACTATGGCTACACCTTC; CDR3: CASSQERGDSNYGYTF
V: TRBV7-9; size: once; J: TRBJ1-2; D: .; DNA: TGTGCCAGCAGCCTCGTTGTAGGCCATGGCTACACCTTC; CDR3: CASSLVVGHGYTF
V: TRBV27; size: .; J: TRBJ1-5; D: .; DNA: TGTGCCAGCAGTTTGTACCCTACGGAGGATCATCAGCCCCAGCATTTT; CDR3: CASSLYPTEDHQPQHF
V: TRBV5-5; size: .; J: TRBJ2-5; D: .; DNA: TGTGCCAGCAGCTTGGAAGGCCTGGGGGTCCAGTACTTC; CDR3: CASSLEGLGVQYF
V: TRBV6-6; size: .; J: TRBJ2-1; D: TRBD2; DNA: TGTGCCAGCAGTCGACTAGCGGGGGCGGGGAATGAGCAGTTCTTC; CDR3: CASSRLAGAGNEQFF
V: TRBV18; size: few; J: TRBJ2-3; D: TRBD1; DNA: TGTGCCAGCTCACGCCTACCACAGGGGGCGGCAGATACGCAGTATTTT; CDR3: CASSRLPQGAADTQYF
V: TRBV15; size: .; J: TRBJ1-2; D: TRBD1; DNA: TGTGCCACCAGTCCCTTCCAGGGGGGTAATGGCTACACCTTC; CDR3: CATSPFQGGNGYTF
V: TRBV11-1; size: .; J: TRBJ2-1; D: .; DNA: TGTGCCAGCAGCTTAGCAGGAAACCGTGGTGAGCAGTTCTTC; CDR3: CASSLAGNRGEQFF
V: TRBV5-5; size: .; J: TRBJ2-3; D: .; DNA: TGTGCCAGCAGCTTAGCGGGACAGATATACACAGATACGCAGTATTTT; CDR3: CASSLAGQIYTDTQYF
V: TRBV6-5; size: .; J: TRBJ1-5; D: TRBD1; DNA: TGTGCCAGCAGCAGGGACAGGTGGGGGGATCAGCCCCAGCATTTT; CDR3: CASSRDRWGDQPQHF
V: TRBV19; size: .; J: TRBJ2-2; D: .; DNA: TGTGCCAGTAGTATAGGTAACCAGAACACCGGGGAGCTGTTTTTT; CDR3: CASSIGNQNTGELFF
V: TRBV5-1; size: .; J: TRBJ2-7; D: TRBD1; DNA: TGCGCCAGCAGCATTGACAGGGAGTCCTACGAGCAGTACTTC; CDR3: CASSIDRESYEQYF
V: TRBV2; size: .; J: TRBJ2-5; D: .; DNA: TGTGCCAGCAGTTCTATGGTCCCTCAAGAGACCCAGTACTTC; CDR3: CASSSMVPQETQYF
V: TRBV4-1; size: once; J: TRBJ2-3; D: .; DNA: TGCGCCAGCAGCCGGGGACCACCTAGCACAGATACGCAGTATTTT; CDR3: CASSRGPPSTDTQYF
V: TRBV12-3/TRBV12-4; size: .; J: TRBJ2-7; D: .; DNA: TGTGCCAGCAGTCCGGGGGATACCTACGAGCAGTACTTC; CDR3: CASSPGDTYEQYF
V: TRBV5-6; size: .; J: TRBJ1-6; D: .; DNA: TGTGCCAGCAGCTTGCGGGGGCGCTTTTCACCCCTCCACTTT; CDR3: CASSLRGRFSPLHF
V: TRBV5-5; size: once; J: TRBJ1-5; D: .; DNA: TGTGCCAGCAGCTTGCGGGAGGGTTGGCAGCCCCAGCATTTT; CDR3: CASSLREGWQPQHF
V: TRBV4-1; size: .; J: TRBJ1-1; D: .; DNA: TGCGCCAGCAGCCTTACCGCACAGGAGAACACTGAAGCTTTCTTT; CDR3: CASSLTAQENTEAFF
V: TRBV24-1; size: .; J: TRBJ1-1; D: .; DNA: TGTGCCACCAGTGATTTGCTAACGGGGCGGGCTTTCTTT; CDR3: CATSDLLTGRAFF
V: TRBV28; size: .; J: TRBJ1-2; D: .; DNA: TGTGCCAGCAGTTTAGGTTTTGGGGGATATGGCTACACCTTC; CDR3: CASSLGFGGYGYTF
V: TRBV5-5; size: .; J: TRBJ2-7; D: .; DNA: TGTGCCAGCAGCTCCATCAGGGACCACGAGCAGTACTTC; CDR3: CASSSIRDHEQYF
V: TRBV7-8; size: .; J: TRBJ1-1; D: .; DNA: TGTGCCAGCAGCCCCCAGACGACGAACACTGAAGCTTTCTTT; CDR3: CASSPQTTNTEAFF
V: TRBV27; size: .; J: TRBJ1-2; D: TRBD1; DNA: TGTGCCAGCAGTTTGTTGAGACAGGGGGCATGGGATGGCTACACCTTC; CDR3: CASSLLRQGAWDGYTF
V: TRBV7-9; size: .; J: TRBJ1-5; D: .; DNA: TGTGCCAGCAGCTCCAGCCTAATAGGCACAGGAGATCAGCCCCAGCATTTT; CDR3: CASSSSLIGTGDQPQHF
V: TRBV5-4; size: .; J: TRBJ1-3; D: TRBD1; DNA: TGTGCCAGCAGCTTGACAGGGGGCCTCTCTGGAAACACCATATATTTT; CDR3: CASSLTGGLSGNTIYF
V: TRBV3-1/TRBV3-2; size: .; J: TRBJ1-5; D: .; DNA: TGTGCCAGCAGCCAAGATCCTGCGGGTCAGCCCCAGCATTTT; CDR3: CASSQDPAGQPQHF
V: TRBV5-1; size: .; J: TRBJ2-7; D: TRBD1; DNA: TGCGCCAGCAGCTTGGCCACCGGGACAGGCTTCTACGAGCAGTACTTC; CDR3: CASSLATGTGFYEQYF